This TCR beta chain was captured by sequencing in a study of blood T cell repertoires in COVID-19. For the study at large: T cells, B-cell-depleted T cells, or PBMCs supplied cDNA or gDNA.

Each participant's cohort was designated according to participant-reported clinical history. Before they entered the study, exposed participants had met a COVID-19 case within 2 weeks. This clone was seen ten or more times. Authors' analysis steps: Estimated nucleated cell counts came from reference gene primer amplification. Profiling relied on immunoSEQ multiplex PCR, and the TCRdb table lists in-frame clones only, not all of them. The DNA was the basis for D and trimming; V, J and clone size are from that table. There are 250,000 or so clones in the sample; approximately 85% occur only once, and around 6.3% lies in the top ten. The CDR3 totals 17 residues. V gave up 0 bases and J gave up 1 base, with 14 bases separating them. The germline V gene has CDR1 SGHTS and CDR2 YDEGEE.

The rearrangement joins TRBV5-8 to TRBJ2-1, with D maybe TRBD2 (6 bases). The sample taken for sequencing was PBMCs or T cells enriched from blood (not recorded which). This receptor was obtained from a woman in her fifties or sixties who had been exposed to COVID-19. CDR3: CASSLADGGMSYNEQFF. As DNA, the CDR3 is TGTGCCAGCAGCTTGGCGGACGGGGGAATGTCCTACAATGAGCAGTTCTTC.